This T cell receptor (beta chain) was sequenced in a study of response to subunit inactivated influenza vaccine. Regarding the study as a whole: New T cells are recruited in small numbers by each seasonal influenza vaccination, according to the authors' suggestion.

This CDR3 is 14 amino acids long. The V gene end was trimmed by 5 bases and the J gene end by 8 bases; junction bases not matched to a gene: 9. From germline, CDR1 is SGHVS and CDR2 FNYEAQ. As to this clonotype: Antigen unknown.

TCRdb re-analysed the RT-PCR reads in MiXCR, keeping a single row per CDR3 protein. The repertoire holds about 650,000 distinct CDR3 sequences, with about 15% as singletons. This TCR was recovered from a man over 45 who received an inactivated influenza vaccine. This chain uses TRBV7-6 with TRBJ2-1; 7 bases agree with TRBD1. The starting material was PBMCs from blood, obtained about 11 days after vaccination. The CDR3 sequence: CASSAKRGLHEQFF. The CDR3 nucleotides read TGTGCCAGCAGCGCCAAGAGGGGGCTGCATGAGCAGTTCTTC. The full variable domain, its missing parts supplied by reference TRBV7-6 and TRBJ2-1, is GAGVSQSPRYKVTKRGQDVALRCDPISGHVSLYWYRQALGQGPEFLTYFNYEAQQDKSGLPNDRFSAERPEGSISTLTIQRTEQRDSAMYRCASSAKRGLHEQFFGPGTRLTVL.